One sample yielded the 8 T cell receptor beta chains listed below, sequenced in a study of blood T cell repertoires in COVID-19. The method was immunoSEQ multiplex PCR; TCRdb's version includes in-frame clones alone and lacks a portion of them. The sample lists 120,000 or so clones, 78% occurring once. Sequencing input: peripheral blood. These receptors came from a man aged 70-80 years with acute or convalescent COVID-19.

The rearrangement uses TRBV25-1 and TRBJ1-2; D gene unclear. Germline V gene sequence: CDR1 MGHDK, CDR2 SYGVNS. The germline V and J ends were trimmed by 3 bases and 4 bases, with 9 bases remaining between them. The CDR3 contains 13 residues. CDR3 sequence (DNA): TGTGCCAGCAGTGATATTCTAGGCTATGGCTACACCTTC. Its protein product is CASSDILGYGYTF.

The V call is TRBV7-3, the J call TRBJ2-5; weak D call: TRBD2 (7 bases). Germline V gene sequence: CDR1 SGHTA, CDR2 FQGTGA. The CDR3 runs to 15 residues. Trimming removed 1 base from V and 2 bases from J, with 11 bases in between. The CDR3 loop reads CASSLKGGIQETQYF. CDR3 DNA sequence: TGTGCCAGCAGCTTAAAGGGGGGGATACAAGAGACCCAGTACTTC.

This clone was counted a single time. The chain links TRBV12-3 or TRBV12-4 to TRBJ2-3; the match to TRBD2 covers 9 bases. Losses at the gene ends were 10 bases for V and 8 bases for J; bases not matched to a gene: 4. This CDR3 has 11 amino acids. CDR3 coding DNA: TGTGCCACCTCTAGCGGGACTACGCAGTATTTT. Protein: CATSSGTTQYF.

V is TRBV5-4 and J is TRBJ1-1, with 7 nucleotides matching TRBD1. CDR1 is SGHNT and CDR2 is YYREEE in the germline V gene (reference sequence). V dropped 9 bases and J dropped 4; count of bases not matched to a gene: 12. This CDR3 has 14 residues. The CDR3 DNA reads as TGTGCCACCGCGACAGGGCTGGGAATCACTGAAGCTTTCTTT. It is translated as CATATGLGITEAFF.

The chain has TRBV19 and TRBJ1-4, with no clear D. The CDR3 totals 15 residues. The ends were cut back, 0 bases at V and 8 bases at J, with 13 bases in the middle. CDR1 is LNHDA, CDR2 SQIVND, per germline (reference sequence). The CDR3 sequence: CASSIDRRAREKLFF. In DNA form, the CDR3 reads TGTGCCAGTAGTATAGATCGGAGGGCGCGGGAAAAACTGTTTTTT.

This rearrangement joins TRBV5-1 to TRBJ2-2; tentative D call: TRBD1 (8 bases). This CDR3 region has 15 residues. Trimming took 3 bases from V and 6 from J, leaving 15 bases between them. Germline CDR1 SGHRS, CDR2 YFSETQ. In DNA form, the CDR3 reads TGCGCCAGCAGCTCCGGACAGGGAGGGTCCGGGGAGCTGTTTTTT. This translates into CASSSGQGGSGELFF.

This chain links TRBV7-9 with TRBJ1-5, with 7 bases matching TRBD1. Germline trimming cut 5 bases from V and 5 bases from J; bases unmatched to any gene: 3. The germline V gene encodes CDR1 SEHNR and CDR2 FQNEAQ (reference sequence). This CDR3 is built from 13 residues. CDR3 nucleotides: TGTGCCAGCAGCCGACAGGGCGATCAGCCCCAGCATTTT. Translation: CASSRQGDQPQHF.

This clone was counted a single time. The V call is TRBV5-1, the J call TRBJ2-1; 7 nucleotides align to TRBD2. The CDR3 runs 16 residues. The J segment lost 8 bases and the V segment lost 0 bases, leaving 11 bases of the junction unmatched. Looked up from germline, CDR1 is SGHRS and CDR2 is YFSETQ. The CDR3 loop is CASSLGVAGVVYEQFF. In DNA, the CDR3 is TGCGCCAGCAGCTTGGGGGTCGCGGGGGTTGTCTATGAGCAGTTCTTC.